This T cell receptor (beta chain) was profiled in a study of Ad26.COV2.S vaccination and SARS-CoV-2 variants. Study outcomes and limitations: TCR breadth and depth estimates may have understated total T cell responses. Recipients of vaccine and of placebo showed similar breadth of their non-spike TCR repertoires.

Germline-derived CDR1 and CDR2 are SGDLS and YYNGEE. V lost 5 bases and J lost 2; bases outside the gene matches: 8. The CDR3 extends over 15 amino acids. This clone was detected once. Its target is unknown. The treatment here: about 20 received Ad26.COV2.S at low or high dose, single or two shots; 5 received placebo; per-sample allocation not given. The study sampled participants on day 63 after the first vaccine or placebo injection. The sample came from a Boston adult aged 18-55 years. What was given as vaccine was an Ad26 vector encoding Wuhan-strain SARS-CoV-2 spike. Method: immunoSEQ multiplex PCR; TCRdb's copy keeps in-frame clones and lacks some. The data show approximately 400,000 clones, with 80% to 90% seen just once and about 3.3% held by the top ten.

The J gene is TRBJ2-7, the V gene TRBV9, with 9 nucleotides matching TRBD1. Sequenced here: peripheral blood, sampled in a trial of Ad26.COV2.S vaccine versus placebo. The receptor comes from a person between 18 and 60 years old who received the Ad26.COV2.S COVID-19 vaccine or a placebo. The CDR3 DNA sequence: TGTGCCAGCAGTAGAACCGGGACAGGGCCCTACGAGCAGTACTTC. Translation: CASSRTGTGPYEQYF.